This TCR beta chain was recovered during a study of blood T cell repertoires in COVID-19. The wider study: The United States, Italy and Spain supplied acute and convalescent COVID-19 samples. PBMCs, B-cell-depleted T cells, or T cells were the source of the cDNA or gDNA that made up the material.

The V gene's germline CDR1 is MNHNS and CDR2 SASEGT. The CDR3 is 20 amino acids. Trimming took off 2 bases at V and 3 bases at J, with 26 bases between the two ends. Profiled with immunoSEQ multiplex PCR; TCRdb holds only in-frame clones, not every one. The sample holds roughly 250,000 clones; around 87% are singletons and the top ten take roughly 2.5%. The sequence derives from a woman aged 50 to 60 with acute or convalescent COVID-19. Material: peripheral blood. This chain joins TRBV6-1 and TRBJ1-5; no clear D. The DNA for the CDR3 is TGTGCCAGCAGTGAAAAAGAGGTTCAGCAGACCCGACTAGACAATCAGCCCCAGCATTTT. Amino acid sequence: CASSEKEVQQTRLDNQPQHF.